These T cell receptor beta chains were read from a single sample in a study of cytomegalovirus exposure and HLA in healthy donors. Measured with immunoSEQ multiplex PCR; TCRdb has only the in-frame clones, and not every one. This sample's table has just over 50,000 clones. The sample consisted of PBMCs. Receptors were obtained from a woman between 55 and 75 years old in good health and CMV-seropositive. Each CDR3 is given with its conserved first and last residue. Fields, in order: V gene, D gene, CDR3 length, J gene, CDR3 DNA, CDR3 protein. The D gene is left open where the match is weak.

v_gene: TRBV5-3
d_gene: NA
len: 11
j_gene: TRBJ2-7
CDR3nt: TGTGCCAGAACTACTAGGAACGAGCAGTACTTC
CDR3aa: CARTTRNEQYF

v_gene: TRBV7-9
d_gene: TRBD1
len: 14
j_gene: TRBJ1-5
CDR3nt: TGTGCCAGCAGCTCCGGGACAGGGTATCAGCCCCAGCATTTT
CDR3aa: CASSSGTGYQPQHF

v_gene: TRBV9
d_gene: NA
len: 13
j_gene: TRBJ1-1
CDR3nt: TGTGCCAGCAGCGTGAAGGGAGACACTGAAGCTTTCTTT
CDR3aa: CASSVKGDTEAFF

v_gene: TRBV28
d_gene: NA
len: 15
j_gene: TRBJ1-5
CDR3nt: TGTGCCAGCAGTTTTCGGGTGGACAGTTATCAGCCCCAGCATTTT
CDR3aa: CASSFRVDSYQPQHF

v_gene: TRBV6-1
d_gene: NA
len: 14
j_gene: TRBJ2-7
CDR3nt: TGTGCCAGCCTACCAGGAGGGGTTACCTACGAGCAGTACTTC
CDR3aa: CASLPGGVTYEQYF

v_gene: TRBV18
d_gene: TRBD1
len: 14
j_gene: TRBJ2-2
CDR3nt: TGTGCCAGCTCACGGACAGGGGACACCGGGGAGCTGTTTTTT
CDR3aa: CASSRTGDTGELFF

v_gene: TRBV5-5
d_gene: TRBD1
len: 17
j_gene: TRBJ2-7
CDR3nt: TGTGCCAGCAGCTTGGGGCTTTGGGACAGGGGAATCTACGAGCAGTACTTC
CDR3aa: CASSLGLWDRGIYEQYF

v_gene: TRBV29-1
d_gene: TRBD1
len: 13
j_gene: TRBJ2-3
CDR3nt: TGCAGCGGGGACAGGGGGGGGACAGATACGCAGTATTTT
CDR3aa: CSGDRGGTDTQYF

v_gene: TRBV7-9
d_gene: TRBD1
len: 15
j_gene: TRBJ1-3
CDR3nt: TGTGCCAGCAGCAAAGGACAGGGTCGTGGAAACACCATATATTTT
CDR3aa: CASSKGQGRGNTIYF

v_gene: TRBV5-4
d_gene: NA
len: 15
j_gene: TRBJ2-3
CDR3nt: TGTGCCAGCAAATCGGCAGGGCAGCAACTGGATACGCAGTATTTT
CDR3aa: CASKSAGQQLDTQYF

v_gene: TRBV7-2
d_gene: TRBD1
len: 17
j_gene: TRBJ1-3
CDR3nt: TGTGCCAGCAGCTTAGCGCTCTCAGGGGGTAAAGGAAACACCATATATTTT
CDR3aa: CASSLALSGGKGNTIYF

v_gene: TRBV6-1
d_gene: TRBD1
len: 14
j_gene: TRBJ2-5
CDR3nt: TGTGCCAGCAGCTCACAGGGGGCCGTAGAGACCCAGTACTTC
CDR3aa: CASSSQGAVETQYF

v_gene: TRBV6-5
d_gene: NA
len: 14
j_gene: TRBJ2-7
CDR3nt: TGTGCCAGCAGTTACTCTTCAGGTGTCTACGAGCAGTACTTC
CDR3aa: CASSYSSGVYEQYF

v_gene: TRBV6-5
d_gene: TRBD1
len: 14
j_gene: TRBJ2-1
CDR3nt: TGTGCCAGCAGCCCCAGGACAGGGGCCAATGAGCAGTTCTTC
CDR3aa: CASSPRTGANEQFF

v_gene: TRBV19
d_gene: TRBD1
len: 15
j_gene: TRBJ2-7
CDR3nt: TGTGCCAGTAGAGGGACAGGGGGCGTCATGGACGAGCAGTACTTC
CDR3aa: CASRGTGGVMDEQYF

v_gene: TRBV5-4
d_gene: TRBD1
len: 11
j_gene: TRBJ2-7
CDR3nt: TGTGCCAGCAGCGGGACAGGGCGGGAGTACTTC
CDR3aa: CASSGTGREYF

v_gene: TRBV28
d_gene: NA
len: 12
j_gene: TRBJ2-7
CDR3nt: TGTGCCAGCAGTTCGGGGTCCTACGAGCAGTACTTC
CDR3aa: CASSSGSYEQYF

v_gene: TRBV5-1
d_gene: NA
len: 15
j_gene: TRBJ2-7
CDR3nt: TGCGCCAGCAGCTTGGGCGGGACAGACTACGCCGAGCAGTACTTC
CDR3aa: CASSLGGTDYAEQYF

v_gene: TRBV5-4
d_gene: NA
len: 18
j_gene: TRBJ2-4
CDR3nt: TGTGCCAGCAGCCCGGAGGGGCAGGGACGAATAGCCAAAAACATTCAGTACTTC
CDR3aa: CASSPEGQGRIAKNIQYF

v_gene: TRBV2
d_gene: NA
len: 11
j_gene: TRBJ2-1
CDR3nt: TGTGCCAGCAAGGAGCGACGGGAGCAGTTCTTC
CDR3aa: CASKERREQFF